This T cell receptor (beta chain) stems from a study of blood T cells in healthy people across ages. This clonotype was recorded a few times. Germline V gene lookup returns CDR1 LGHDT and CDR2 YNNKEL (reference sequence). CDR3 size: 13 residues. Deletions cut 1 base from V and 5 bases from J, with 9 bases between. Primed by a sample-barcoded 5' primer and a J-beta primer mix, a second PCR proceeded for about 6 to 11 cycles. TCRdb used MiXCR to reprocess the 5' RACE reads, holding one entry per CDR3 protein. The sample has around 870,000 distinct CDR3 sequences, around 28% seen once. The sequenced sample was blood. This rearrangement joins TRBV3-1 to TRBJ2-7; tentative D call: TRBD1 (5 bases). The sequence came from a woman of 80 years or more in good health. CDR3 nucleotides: TGTGCCAGCAGCCAAGGTGCCAGGGACGAGCAGTACTTC. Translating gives CASSQGARDEQYF.